The T cell receptor beta chain under discussion was sequenced for a study of siplizumab effects on memory and regulatory T cells. Study-level findings and limits: Proliferating Tregs from siplizumab cultures lacked functional confirmation of suppression.

V lost 11 bases and J 5 bases, leaving 14 bases between the germline ends. The CDR3 has 12 residues. CDR1 is KGHSH, CDR2 LQKENI, per germline. On this clone: What it binds is not known.

Some clones are missing from TCRdb's copy, which holds only in-frame ones; the method was immunoSEQ multiplex PCR. The table shows 100,000 or so clones, with about 91% occurring only once. The J gene is TRBJ2-3, the V gene TRBV18; D unresolved. Sequenced sample: CD4+ T cells sorted from blood. The source of this sequence is a human donor in good health. Some clones in this sample may be carry-over from other donors' samples. CDR3: CAAAADGDTQYF. The CDR3 coding sequence is TGTGCCGCTGCGGCCGATGGAGATACGCAGTATTTT.